These 11 T cell receptor beta chains share one sample of origin, sequenced in a study of cytomegalovirus exposure and HLA in healthy donors (dated 2017 in TCRdb). Library prep was done by the immunoSEQ multiplex PCR assay. For the multiplex PCR, a mixture combining 60 forward primers for TCR Vbeta segments and 13 reverse primers for TCR Jbeta segments was used. TCRdb's version of the immuneACCESS table is confined to in-frame rearrangements and falls short of the full clone set. An unresolved V gene accounts for under half of the shortfall where checked; the remainder is of unknown origin. This sample's table contains approximately 130,000 clones. The ten biggest clones cover about 2.1% of the sample. The source material was PBMCs. The receptor set was obtained from a woman aged 55-69 years in good health and CMV-seronegative.

V is TRBV30 and J is TRBJ1-5; D not certain. V lost 5 bases and J lost 0, with 8 bases in between. The germline V gene encodes CDR1 GTSNPN and CDR2 SVGIG (reference sequence). The length of the CDR3 is 13 residues. CDR3 region: CAWAEGSNQPQHF. In DNA, the CDR3 is TGTGCCTGGGCTGAGGGTAGCAATCAGCCCCAGCATTTT.

The chain employs TRBV15 and TRBJ1-2; 7 positions agree with TRBD1. CDR3 length: 15 residues. V lost 3 bases and J lost 5; bases outside the gene matches: 9. Looked up from germline, CDR1 is LNHNV and CDR2 is YYDKDF (reference sequence). CDR3 loop: CATSRGGDSRYGYTF. The CDR3 nucleotides read TGTGCCACCAGCAGGGGCGGGGACAGCAGATATGGCTACACCTTC.

This chain joins TRBV5-1 and TRBJ2-1; 8 bases agree with TRBD2. The junction had 5 bases not matched to a gene; V was cut back by 2 bases and J by 1 base. Germline-derived CDR1 and CDR2 are SGHRS and YFSETQ. The CDR3 is made up of 16 amino acids. CDR3 residues: CASSLASGGSYNEQFF. The CDR3 nucleotides read TGCGCCAGCAGCTTAGCGTCGGGGGGGTCCTACAATGAGCAGTTCTTC.

The chain joins TRBV29-1 to TRBJ1-2, with D maybe TRBD1 (5 bases). The CDR3 totals 14 residues. V lost 6 bases and J 0 bases, leaving 14 bases between the germline ends. CDR1 SQVTM and CDR2 ANQGSEA come from the germline V gene. The DNA of the CDR3 is TGCAGCGTAGCACCTGGGGCAGCTAACTATGGCTACACCTTC. As protein: CSVAPGAANYGYTF.

The chain combines TRBV5-1 with TRBJ1-3; TRBD1 matches 10 bases. Germline trimming cut 4 bases from V and 9 bases from J; bases unmatched to any gene: 7. The germline gives CDR1 SGHRS, CDR2 YFSETQ. The CDR3 is 14 residues long. The CDR3 region is CASSTGTGDITIYF. For the CDR3, the DNA is TGCGCCAGCAGCACCGGGACAGGGGATATCACCATATATTTT.

The chain recombines TRBV7-8 with TRBJ1-1; D gene ambiguous. Germline lookup yields CDR1 SGHVS and CDR2 FQNEAQ. CDR3 length equals 15 residues. V was shortened by 4 bases and J by 3 bases, with 15 bases between the two germline ends. CDR3 sequence reads: CASSSGGLLHTEAFF. CDR3 DNA: TGTGCCAGCAGCTCGGGCGGACTGTTGCACACTGAAGCTTTCTTT.

V usage is TRBV21-1 and J usage is TRBJ2-1; the D call of TRBD2 is as the table states it, not checked on the DNA. TRBV21-1 corresponds to a pseudogene. CDR3 size: 17 residues. CDR3 protein: CASSNGLAGDNGDEQFF. The CDR3 region has the DNA TGTGCCAGCAGCAATGGACTAGCGGGAGACAATGGGGATGAGCAGTTCTTC.

J is TRBJ1-1 and V is TRBV7-9, with 8 bases that match TRBD1. The CDR3 sequence is 14 residues long. Germline assignment: CDR1 SEHNR and CDR2 FQNEAQ (reference sequence). Unmatched junction bases numbered 4, after V lost 6 bases and J lost 1 base. CDR3 nucleotide sequence: TGTGCCAGCAGACCGGGACAGGCGAACACTGAAGCTTTCTTT. It translates to CASRPGQANTEAFF.

This sequence joins TRBV6-5 and TRBJ1-5, with D tentatively TRBD1 (5 bases). Trimming removed 6 bases at V and 1 base at J, with 10 bases between. This CDR3 is 14 amino acids long. In germline, CDR1 is MNHEY, CDR2 SVGAGI. CDR3 protein: CASSNDRSNQPQHF. CDR3 sequence (DNA): TGTGCCAGCAGCAATGACAGAAGCAATCAGCCCCAGCATTTT.

This rearrangement joins TRBV27 to TRBJ1-2; a weak D match, TRBD1 (6 bases). Trimming cost V 4 bases and J 8 bases, with 11 bases left between them. In germline, CDR1 is MNHEY, CDR2 SMNVEV (reference sequence). The CDR3 consists of 12 residues. DNA for the CDR3: TGTGCCAGCAGTTACAGGGCCGGGGGCTACACCTTC. Translation gives CASSYRAGGYTF.

The gene calls are TRBV6-1 and TRBJ1-2; TRBD1 matches at 7 bases. The CDR3 contains 14 residues. J gave up 10 bases and V 5 bases, and 13 bases lay outside the gene matches. Germline V gives CDR1 MNHNS, CDR2 SASEGT. The CDR3 coding sequence is TGTGCCAGCAGTCAGCTGAGAGGGGGCGAGGACTACACCTTC. It specifies CASSQLRGGEDYTF.